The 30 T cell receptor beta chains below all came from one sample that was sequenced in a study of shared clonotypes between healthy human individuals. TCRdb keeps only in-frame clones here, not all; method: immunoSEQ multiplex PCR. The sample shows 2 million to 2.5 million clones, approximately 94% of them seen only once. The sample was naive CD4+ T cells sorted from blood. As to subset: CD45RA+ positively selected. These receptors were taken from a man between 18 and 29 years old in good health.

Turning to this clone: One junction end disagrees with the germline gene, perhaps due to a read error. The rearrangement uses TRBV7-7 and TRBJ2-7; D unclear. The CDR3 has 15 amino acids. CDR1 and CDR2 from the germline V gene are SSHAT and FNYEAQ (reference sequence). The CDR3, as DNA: TGTGCTAGCAGCTTAGGGCCAGGCCCATCCTACGAGCAGTACTTC. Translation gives CASSLGPGPSYEQYF. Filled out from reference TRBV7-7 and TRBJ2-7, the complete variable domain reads GAGVSQSPRYKVTKRGQDVTLRCDPISSHATLYWYQQALGQGPEFLTYFNYEAQPDKSGLPSDRFSAERPEGSISTLTIQRTEQRDSAMYRCASSLGPGPSYEQYFGPGTRLTVT.

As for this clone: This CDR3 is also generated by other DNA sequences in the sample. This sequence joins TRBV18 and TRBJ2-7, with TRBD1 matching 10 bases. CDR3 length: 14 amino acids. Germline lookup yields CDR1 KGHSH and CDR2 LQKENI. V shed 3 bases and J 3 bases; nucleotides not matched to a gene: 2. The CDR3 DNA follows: TGTGCCAGCTCACCGGGACAGGGGTTCTACGAGCAGTACTTC. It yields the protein CASSPGQGFYEQYF.

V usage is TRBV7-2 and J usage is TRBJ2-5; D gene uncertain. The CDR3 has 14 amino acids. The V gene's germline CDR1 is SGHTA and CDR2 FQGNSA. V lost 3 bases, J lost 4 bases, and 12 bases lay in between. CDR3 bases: TGTGCCAGCAGCTTTGGATATCTAGTAGAGACCCAGTACTTC. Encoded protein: CASSFGYLVETQYF.

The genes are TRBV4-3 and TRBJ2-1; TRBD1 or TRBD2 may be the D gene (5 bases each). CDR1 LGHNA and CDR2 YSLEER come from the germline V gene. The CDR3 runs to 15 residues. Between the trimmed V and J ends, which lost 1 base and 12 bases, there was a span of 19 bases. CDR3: CASSQGTLGESGQFF. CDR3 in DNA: TGCGCCAGCAGCCAAGGAACCTTGGGGGAGAGTGGGCAGTTCTTC.

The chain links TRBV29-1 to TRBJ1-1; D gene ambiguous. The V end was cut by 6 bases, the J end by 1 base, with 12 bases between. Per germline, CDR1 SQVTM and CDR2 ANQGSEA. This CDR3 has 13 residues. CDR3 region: CSVSWQPNTEAFF. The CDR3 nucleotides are TGCAGCGTAAGTTGGCAGCCGAACACTGAAGCTTTCTTT.

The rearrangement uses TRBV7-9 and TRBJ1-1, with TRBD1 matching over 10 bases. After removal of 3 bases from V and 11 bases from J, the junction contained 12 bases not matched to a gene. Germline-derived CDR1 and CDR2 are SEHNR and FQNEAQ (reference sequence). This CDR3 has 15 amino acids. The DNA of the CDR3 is TGTGCCAGCAGCTTCTCCGGGACAGGGGATGTAGTGGCTTTCTTT. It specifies CASSFSGTGDVVAFF. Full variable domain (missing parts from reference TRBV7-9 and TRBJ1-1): DTGVSQNPRHKITKRGQNVTFRCDPISEHNRLYWYRQTLGQGPEFLTYFQNEAQLEKSRLLSDRFSAERPKGSFSTLEIQRTEQGDSAMYLCASSFSGTGDVVAFFGQGTRLTVV.

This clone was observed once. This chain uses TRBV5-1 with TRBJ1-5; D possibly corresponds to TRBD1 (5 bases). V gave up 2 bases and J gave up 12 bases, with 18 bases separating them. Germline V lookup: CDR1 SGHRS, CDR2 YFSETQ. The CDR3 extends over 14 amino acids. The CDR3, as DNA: TGCGCCAGCAGCTTCTCATCCGGGGGTTTAGACCAGCATTTT. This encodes CASSFSSGGLDQHF.

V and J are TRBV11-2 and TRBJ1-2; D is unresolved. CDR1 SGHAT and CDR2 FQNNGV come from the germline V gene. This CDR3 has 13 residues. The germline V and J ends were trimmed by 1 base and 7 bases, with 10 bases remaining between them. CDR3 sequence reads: CASSLVAGFGYTF. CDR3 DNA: TGTGCCAGCAGCTTAGTAGCGGGGTTTGGCTACACCTTC.

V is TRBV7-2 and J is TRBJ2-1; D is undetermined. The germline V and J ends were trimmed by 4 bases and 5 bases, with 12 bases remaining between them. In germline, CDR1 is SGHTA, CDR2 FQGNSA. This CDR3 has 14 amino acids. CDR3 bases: TGTGCCAGCAGCTCTTGGTGGAAGAACAATGAGCAGTTCTTC. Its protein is CASSSWWKNNEQFF.

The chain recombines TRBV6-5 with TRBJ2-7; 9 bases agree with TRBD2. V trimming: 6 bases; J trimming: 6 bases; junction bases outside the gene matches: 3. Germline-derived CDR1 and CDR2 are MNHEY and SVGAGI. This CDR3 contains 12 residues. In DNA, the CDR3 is TGTGCCAGCAGCCGGACTAGCGTCGAGCAGTACTTC. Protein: CASSRTSVEQYF.

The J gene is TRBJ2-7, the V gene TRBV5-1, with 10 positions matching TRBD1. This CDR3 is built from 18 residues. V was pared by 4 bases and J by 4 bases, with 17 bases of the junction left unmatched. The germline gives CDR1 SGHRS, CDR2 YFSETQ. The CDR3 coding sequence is TGCGCCAGCAGCCTCCTCGATTCGACGGGACAGGGGAAATACGAGCAGTACTTC. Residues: CASSLLDSTGQGKYEQYF.

The chain's CDR3 is CASSVYMTSGGTGELFF. As DNA, the CDR3 is TGTGCCAGCAGCGTCTACATGACTAGCGGTGGCACCGGGGAGCTGTTTTTT. The rearrangement links TRBV9 to TRBJ2-2; 9 bases align to TRBD2. The CDR3 is 17 amino acids. J was trimmed by 4 bases and V by 2 bases; bases with no gene match: 9. Germline values: CDR1 SGDLS, CDR2 YYNGEE.

The CDR3 region has the DNA TGTGCCAGCAGCCTCAACGATGCTTCTTTGGCCGGGGAGCTGTTTTTT. This gives the protein CASSLNDASLAGELFF. The V and J genes are TRBV7-2 and TRBJ2-2, with unresolved D. Looked up from germline, CDR1 is SGHTA and CDR2 is FQGNSA. The CDR3 has 16 residues. Trimming removed 5 bases at V and 6 bases at J, with 19 bases between.

CDR3 loop: CASSSRQGLSNQPQHF. The CDR3 DNA is TGTGCCAGCAGCTCCCGACAGGGCCTTAGCAATCAGCCCCAGCATTTT. This chain uses TRBV21-1 with TRBJ1-5; the table calls TRBD1, which could not be checked here. TRBV21-1 is reported as a pseudogene. The CDR3 has 16 residues.

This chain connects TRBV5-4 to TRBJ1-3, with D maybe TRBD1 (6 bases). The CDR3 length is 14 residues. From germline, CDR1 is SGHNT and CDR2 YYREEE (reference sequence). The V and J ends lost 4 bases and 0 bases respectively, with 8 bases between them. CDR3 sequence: CASSRDNSGNTIYF. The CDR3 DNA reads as TGTGCCAGCAGCCGGGACAACTCTGGAAACACCATATATTTT.

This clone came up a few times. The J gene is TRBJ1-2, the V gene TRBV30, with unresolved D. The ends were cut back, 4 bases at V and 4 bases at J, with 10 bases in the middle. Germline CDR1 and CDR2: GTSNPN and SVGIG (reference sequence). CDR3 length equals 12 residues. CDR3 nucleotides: TGTGCCTGGATAAAGGCCTTCTATGGCTACACCTTC. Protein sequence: CAWIKAFYGYTF.

The CDR3 sequence: CASSGTRPLGSPLHF. As DNA, the CDR3 is TGTGCCAGCAGCGGGACAAGGCCCCTTGGTTCACCCCTCCACTTT. The genes are TRBV5-6 and TRBJ1-6, with D maybe TRBD1 (6 bases). CDR1 and CDR2 (germline): SGHDT, YYEEEE. Trimming took off 4 bases at V and 9 bases at J, with 17 bases between the two ends. The CDR3 contains 15 residues. The whole variable domain, filled in from reference TRBV5-6 and TRBJ1-6, reads DAGVTQSPTHLIKTRGQQVTLRCSPKSGHDTVSWYQQALGQGPQFIFQYYEEEERQRGNFPDRFSGHQFPNYSSELNVNALLLGDSALYLCASSGTRPLGSPLHFGNGTRLTVT.

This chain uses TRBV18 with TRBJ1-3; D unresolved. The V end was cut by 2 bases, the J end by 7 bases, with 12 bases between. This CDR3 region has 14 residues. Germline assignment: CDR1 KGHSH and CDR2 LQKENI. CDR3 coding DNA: TGTGCCAGCTCACCAGTCCCGATTGGCAACACCATATATTTT. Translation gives CASSPVPIGNTIYF. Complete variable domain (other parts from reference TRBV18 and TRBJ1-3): NAGVMQNPRHLVRRRGQEARLRCSPMKGHSHVYWYRQLPEEGLKFMVYLQKENIIDESGMPKERFSAEFPKEGPSILRIQQVVRGDSAAYFCASSPVPIGNTIYFGEGSWLTVV.

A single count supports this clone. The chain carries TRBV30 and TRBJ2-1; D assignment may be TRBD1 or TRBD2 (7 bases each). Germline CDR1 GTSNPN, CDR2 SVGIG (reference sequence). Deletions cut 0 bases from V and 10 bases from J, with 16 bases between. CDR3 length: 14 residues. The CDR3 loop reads CAWSVLRETGEQFF. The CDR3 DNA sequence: TGTGCCTGGAGTGTGCTGCGGGAGACAGGGGAGCAGTTCTTC.

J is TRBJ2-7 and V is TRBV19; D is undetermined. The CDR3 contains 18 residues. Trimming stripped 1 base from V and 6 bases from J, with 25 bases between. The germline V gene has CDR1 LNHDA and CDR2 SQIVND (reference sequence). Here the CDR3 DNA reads TGTGCCAGTAGTATAGGTTCGAAGCTCTCCAACCGCCCTAGCGAGCAGTACTTC. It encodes CASSIGSKLSNRPSEQYF.

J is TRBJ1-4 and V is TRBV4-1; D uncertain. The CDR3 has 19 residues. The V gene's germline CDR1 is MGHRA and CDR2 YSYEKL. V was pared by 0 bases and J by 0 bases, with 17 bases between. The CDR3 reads CASSQDIGLPFATNEKLFF. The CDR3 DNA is TGCGCCAGCAGCCAAGATATTGGGCTACCATTTGCAACTAATGAAAAACTGTTTTTT.

The CDR3 region is CASTLRGETQYF. CDR3 sequence (DNA): TGTGCCAGCACCCTAAGGGGGGAGACCCAGTACTTC. The V and J genes are TRBV6-1 and TRBJ2-5; weak D call: TRBD1 (6 bases). This CDR3 has 12 amino acids. Trimming removed 7 bases from V and 5 bases from J, with 11 bases in between. CDR1 and CDR2 (germline): MNHNS, SASEGT.

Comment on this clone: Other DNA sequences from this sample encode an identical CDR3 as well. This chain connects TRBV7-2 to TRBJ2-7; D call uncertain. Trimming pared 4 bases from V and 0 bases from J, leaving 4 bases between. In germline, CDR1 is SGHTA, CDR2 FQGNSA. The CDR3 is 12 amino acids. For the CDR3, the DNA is TGTGCCAGCAGCTCCCGCTCCTACGAGCAGTACTTC. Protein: CASSSRSYEQYF.

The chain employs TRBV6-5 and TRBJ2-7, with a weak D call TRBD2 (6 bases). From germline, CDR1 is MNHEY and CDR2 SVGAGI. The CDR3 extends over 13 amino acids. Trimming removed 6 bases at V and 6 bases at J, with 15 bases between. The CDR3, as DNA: TGTGCCAGCAGCGACGTCGGGACTCTCGAGCAGTACTTC. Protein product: CASSDVGTLEQYF.

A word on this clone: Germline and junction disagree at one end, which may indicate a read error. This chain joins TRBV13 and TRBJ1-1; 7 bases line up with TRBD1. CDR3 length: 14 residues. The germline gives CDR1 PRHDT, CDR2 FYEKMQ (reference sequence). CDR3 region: CASSIGQAEAEAFF. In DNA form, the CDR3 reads TGTGCCAGCAGCATAGGACAGGCTGAGGCTGAAGCTTTCTTT.

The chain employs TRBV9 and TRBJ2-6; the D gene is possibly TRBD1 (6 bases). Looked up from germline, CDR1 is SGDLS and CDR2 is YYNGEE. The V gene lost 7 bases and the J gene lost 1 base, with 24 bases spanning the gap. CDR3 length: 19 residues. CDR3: CASGPSGAPPLSGANVLTF. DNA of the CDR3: TGTGCCAGCGGCCCATCAGGGGCCCCCCCCCTTTCTGGGGCCAACGTCCTGACTTTC. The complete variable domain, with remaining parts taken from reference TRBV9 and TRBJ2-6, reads DSGVTQTPKHLITATGQRVTLRCSPRSGDLSVYWYQQSLDQGLQFLIQYYNGEERAKGNILERFSAQQFPDLHSELNLSSLELGDSALYFCASGPSGAPPLSGANVLTFGAGSRLTVL.

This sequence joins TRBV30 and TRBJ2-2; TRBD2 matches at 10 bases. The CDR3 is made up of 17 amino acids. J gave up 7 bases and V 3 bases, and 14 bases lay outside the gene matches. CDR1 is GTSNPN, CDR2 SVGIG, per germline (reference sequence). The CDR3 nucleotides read TGTGCCTGGAGCGCCCCTTGGAGCGGGGGGGGAAACGGGGAGCTGTTTTTT. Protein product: CAWSAPWSGGGNGELFF. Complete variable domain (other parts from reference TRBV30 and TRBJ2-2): SQTIHQWPATLVQPVGSPLSLECTVEGTSNPNLYWYRQAAGRGLQLLFYSVGIGQISSEVPQNLSASRPQDRQFILSSKKLLLSDSGFYLCAWSAPWSGGGNGELFFGEGSRLTVL.

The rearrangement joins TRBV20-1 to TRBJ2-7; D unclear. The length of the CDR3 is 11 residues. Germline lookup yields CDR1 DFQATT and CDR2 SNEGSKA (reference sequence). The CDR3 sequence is CSLGLSYEQYF. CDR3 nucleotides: TGCAGCCTTGGTCTGTCCTACGAGCAGTACTTC.

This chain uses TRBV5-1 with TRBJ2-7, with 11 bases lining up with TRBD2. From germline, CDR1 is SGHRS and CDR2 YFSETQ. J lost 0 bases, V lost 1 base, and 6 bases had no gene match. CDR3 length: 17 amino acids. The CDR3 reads CASSLMGLAVSSYEQYF. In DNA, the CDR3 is TGCGCCAGCAGCTTGATGGGACTAGCGGTTAGCTCCTACGAGCAGTACTTC.

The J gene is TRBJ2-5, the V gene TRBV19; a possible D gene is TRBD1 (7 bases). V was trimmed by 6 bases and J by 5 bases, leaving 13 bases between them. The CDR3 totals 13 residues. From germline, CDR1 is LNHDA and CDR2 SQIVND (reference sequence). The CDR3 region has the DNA TGTGCCAGTAGCCAGACAGGGAGGGAGACCCAGTACTTC. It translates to CASSQTGRETQYF.